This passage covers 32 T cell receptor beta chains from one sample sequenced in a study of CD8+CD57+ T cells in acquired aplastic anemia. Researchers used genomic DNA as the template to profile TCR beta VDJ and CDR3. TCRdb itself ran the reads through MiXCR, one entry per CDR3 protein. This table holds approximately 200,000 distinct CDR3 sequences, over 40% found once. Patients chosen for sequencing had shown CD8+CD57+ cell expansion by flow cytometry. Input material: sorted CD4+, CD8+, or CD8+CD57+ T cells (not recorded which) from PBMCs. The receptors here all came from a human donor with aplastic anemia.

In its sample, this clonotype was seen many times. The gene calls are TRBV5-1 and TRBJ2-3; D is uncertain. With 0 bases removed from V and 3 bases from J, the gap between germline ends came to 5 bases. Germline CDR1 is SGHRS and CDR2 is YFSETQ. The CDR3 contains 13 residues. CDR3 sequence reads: CASSLGLTDTQYF. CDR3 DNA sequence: TGCGCCAGCAGCTTGGGGTTGACAGATACGCAGTATTTT.

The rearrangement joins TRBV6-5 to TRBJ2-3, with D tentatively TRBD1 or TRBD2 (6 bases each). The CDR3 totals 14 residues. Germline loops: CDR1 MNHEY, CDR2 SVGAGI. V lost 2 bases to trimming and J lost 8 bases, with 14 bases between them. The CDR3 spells CASSYGQEGGTQYF. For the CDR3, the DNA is TGTGCCAGCAGTTACGGGCAGGAGGGGGGTACGCAGTATTTT.

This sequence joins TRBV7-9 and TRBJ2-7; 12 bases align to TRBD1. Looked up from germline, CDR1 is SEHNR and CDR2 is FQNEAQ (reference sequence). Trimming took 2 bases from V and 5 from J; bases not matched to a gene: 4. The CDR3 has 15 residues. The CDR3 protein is CASSLTGTGGDEQYV. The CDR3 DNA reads TGTGCCAGCAGCTTAACCGGGACAGGGGGCGACGAGCAGTACGTC.

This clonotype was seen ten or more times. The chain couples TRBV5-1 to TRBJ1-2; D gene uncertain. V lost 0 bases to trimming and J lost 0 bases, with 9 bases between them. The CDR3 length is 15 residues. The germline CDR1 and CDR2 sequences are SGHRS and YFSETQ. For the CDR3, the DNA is TGCGCCAGCAGCTTGGGGCATGGAGCTAACTATGGCTACACCTTC. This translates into CASSLGHGANYGYTF.

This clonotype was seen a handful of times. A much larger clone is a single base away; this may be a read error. CDR3 DNA sequence: TGTGCCAGCAAGTACAGCCTGTACGGGCAGTACTTC. The encoded protein is CASKYSLYGQYF. This chain uses TRBV6-1 with TRBJ2-7; D ambiguous. The CDR3 spans 12 residues. Germline lookup yields CDR1 MNHNS and CDR2 SASEGT.

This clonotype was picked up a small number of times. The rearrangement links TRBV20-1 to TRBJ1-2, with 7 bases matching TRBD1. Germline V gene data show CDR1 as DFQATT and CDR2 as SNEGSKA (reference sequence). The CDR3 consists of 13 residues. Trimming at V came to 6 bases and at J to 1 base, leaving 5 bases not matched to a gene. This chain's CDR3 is CSATDRSNYGYTF. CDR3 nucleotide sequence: TGCAGTGCCACGGACAGGAGTAACTATGGCTACACCTTC.

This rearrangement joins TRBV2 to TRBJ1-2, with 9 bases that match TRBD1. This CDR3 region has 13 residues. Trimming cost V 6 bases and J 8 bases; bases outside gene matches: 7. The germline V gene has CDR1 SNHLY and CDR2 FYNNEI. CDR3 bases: TGTGCCAGCAGCCGGGACAGGGTTTACGGCTACACCTTC. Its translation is CASSRDRVYGYTF.

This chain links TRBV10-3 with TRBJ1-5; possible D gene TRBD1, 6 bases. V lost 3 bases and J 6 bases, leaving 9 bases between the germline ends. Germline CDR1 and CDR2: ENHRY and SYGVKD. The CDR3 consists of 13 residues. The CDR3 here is CAISEGGGQPQHF. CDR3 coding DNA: TGTGCCATCAGTGAAGGGGGGGGTCAGCCCCAGCATTTT.

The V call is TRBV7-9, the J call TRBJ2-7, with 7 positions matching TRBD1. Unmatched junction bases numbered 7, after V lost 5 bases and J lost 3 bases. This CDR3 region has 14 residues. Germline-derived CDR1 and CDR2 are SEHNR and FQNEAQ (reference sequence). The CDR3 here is CASSHRGSFYEQYF. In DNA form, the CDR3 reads TGTGCCAGCAGCCACAGGGGAAGCTTCTACGAGCAGTACTTC.

The DNA of the CDR3 is TGTGCCAGTAGTGTCAGGGAAAAACTGTTTTTT. This codes for CASSVREKLFF. The rearrangement uses TRBV19 and TRBJ1-4; D not resolved. V dropped 5 bases and J dropped 8 bases, with 6 bases sitting between them. CDR3 length equals 11 residues. Germline values: CDR1 LNHDA, CDR2 SQIVND (reference sequence).

The CDR3 DNA reads TGTGCCAGCAGTGAAGTGGGGGGACCCTACGAGCAGTACTTC. Protein product: CASSEVGGPYEQYF. The rearrangement uses TRBV2 and TRBJ2-7, with a possible D match to TRBD2 (6 bases). V was cut by 1 base and J by 2 bases, with 9 bases left in between. CDR1 and CDR2 (germline): SNHLY, FYNNEI. CDR3 length equals 14 residues.

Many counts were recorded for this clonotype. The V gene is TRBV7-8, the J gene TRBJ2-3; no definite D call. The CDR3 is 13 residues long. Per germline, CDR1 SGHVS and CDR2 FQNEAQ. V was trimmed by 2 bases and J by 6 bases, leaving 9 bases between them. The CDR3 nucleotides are TGTGCCAGCAGCTTAATGGAAGTGGATACGCAGTATTTT. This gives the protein CASSLMEVDTQYF.

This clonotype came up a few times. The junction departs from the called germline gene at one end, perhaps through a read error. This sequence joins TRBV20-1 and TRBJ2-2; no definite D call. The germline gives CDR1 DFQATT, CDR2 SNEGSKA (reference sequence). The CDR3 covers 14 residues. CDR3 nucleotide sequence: TGCAGTGCTACGCCAGGCGTGAACACCAGGGAGCTGTTTTTT. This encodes CSATPGVNTRELFF.

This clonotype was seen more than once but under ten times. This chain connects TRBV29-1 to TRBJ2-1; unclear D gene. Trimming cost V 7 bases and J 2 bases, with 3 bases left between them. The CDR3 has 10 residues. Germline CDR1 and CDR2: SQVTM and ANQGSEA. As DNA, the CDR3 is TGCAGCGCCGCCTACAATGAGCAGTTCTTC. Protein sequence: CSAAYNEQFF.

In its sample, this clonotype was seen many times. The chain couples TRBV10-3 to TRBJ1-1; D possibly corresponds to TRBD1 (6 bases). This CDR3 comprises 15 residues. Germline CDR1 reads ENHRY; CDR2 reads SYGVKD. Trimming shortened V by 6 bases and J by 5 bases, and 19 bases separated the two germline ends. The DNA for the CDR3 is TGTGCCATCAGCCCGGTGGGGGGGCCGAGGACTGAAGCTTTCTTT. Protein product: CAISPVGGPRTEAFF.

CDR3 nucleotide sequence: TGTGCCAGCAGGTACAGGGAGAACACTGAAGCTTTCTTT. This translates into CASRYRENTEAFF. This chain connects TRBV2 to TRBJ1-1, with D tentatively TRBD1 (6 bases). V lost 6 bases to trimming and J lost 1 base, with 9 bases between them. Germline CDR1 and CDR2: SNHLY and FYNNEI. The CDR3 spans 13 residues.

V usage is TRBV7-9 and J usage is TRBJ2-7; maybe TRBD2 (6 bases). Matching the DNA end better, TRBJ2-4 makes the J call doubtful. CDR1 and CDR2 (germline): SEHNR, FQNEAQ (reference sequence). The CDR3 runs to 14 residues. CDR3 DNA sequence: TGTGCCAGCAGTTACGGAGGGAGCTCAAACATTCAGTACTTC. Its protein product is CASSYGGSSNIQYF.

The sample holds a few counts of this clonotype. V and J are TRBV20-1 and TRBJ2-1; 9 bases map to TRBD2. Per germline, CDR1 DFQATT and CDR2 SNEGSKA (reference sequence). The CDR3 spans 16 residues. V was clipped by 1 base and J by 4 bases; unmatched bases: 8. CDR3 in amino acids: CSARGDSGGEYNEQFF. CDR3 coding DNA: TGCAGTGCTAGAGGGGATAGCGGGGGTGAATACAATGAGCAGTTCTTC.

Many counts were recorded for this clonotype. The CDR3, as DNA: TGTGCCATCCGGAAATCCCTCTACACAGATACGCAGTATTTT. Translation gives CAIRKSLYTDTQYF. The chain combines TRBV7-8 with TRBJ2-3; D not certain. The CDR3 totals 14 residues. With 10 bases removed from V and 2 bases from J, the gap between germline ends came to 16 bases. Germline V gene data show CDR1 as SGHVS and CDR2 as FQNEAQ.

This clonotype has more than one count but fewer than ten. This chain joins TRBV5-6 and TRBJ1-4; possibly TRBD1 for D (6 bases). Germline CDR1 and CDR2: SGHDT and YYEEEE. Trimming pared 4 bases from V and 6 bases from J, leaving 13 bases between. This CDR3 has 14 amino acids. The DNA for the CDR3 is TGTGCCAGCAGCGGCGACAGGACATATGAAAAACTGTTTTTT. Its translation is CASSGDRTYEKLFF.

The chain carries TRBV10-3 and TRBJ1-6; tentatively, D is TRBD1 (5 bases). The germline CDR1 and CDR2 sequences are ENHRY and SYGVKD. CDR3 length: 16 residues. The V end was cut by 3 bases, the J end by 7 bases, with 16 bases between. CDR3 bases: TGTGCCATCAGTGAATTGGGTAGGGGATTAAATTCACCCCTCCACTTT. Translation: CAISELGRGLNSPLHF.

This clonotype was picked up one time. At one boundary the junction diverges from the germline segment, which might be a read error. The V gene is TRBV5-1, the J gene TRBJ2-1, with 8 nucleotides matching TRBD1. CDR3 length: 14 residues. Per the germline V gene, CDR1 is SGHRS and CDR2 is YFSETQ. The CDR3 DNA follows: TGCGCCAGCAGCTTGCGACAGGGGCTCAATGGGCAGTTCTTC. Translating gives CASSLRQGLNGQFF.

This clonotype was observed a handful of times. The CDR3 loop is CASSLAGLTDTQYF. The CDR3 bases are TGTGCCAGCAGCTTGGCTGGACTAACAGATACGCAGTATTTT. The chain carries TRBV7-9 and TRBJ2-3, with TRBD2 as a possible D gene (6 bases). CDR3 length: 14 residues. The V and J ends lost 3 bases and 3 bases respectively, with 10 bases between them. The germline V gene encodes CDR1 SEHNR and CDR2 FQNEAQ (reference sequence).

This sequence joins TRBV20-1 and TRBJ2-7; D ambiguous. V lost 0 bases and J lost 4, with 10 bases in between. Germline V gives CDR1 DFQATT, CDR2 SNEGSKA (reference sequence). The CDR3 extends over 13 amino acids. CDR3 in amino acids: CSARDIANYEQYV. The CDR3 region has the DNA TGCAGTGCTAGAGACATAGCCAATTACGAGCAGTACGTC.

DNA for the CDR3: TGTGCCATCAGTGAGTCGACAGGGGGGGATGAAGCTTTCTTT. The encoded protein is CAISESTGGDEAFF. The chain links TRBV10-3 to TRBJ1-1; 9 nucleotides align to TRBD1. This CDR3 is built from 14 residues. The V segment lost 0 bases and the J segment 7 bases; nucleotides outside the gene matches: 3. Germline lookup yields CDR1 ENHRY and CDR2 SYGVKD.

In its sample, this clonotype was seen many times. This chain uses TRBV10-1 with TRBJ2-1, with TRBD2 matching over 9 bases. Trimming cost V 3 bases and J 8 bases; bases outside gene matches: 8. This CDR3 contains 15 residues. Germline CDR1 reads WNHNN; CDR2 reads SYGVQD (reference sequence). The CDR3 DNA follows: TGCGCCAGCAGTGATAGGGCGGGGGGGCGTGATGAGCAGTTCTTC. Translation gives CASSDRAGGRDEQFF.

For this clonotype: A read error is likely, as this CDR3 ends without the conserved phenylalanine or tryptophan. The CDR3 sequence is CASSVGGETQYL. In nucleotides, the CDR3 is TGTGCCAGCAGTGTTGGGGGAGAGACCCAGTACCTC. The chain uses TRBV25-1 and TRBJ2-5; either TRBD1 or TRBD2 may supply D (5 bases each). CDR1 and CDR2 from the germline V gene are MGHDK and SYGVNS. This CDR3 is built from 12 residues. V lost 4 bases to trimming and J lost 4 bases, with 7 bases between them.

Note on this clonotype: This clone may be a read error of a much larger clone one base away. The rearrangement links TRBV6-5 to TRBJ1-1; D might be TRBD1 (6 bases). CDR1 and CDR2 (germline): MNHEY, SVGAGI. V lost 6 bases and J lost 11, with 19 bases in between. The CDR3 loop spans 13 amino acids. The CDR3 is CASRNGGAGKAFF. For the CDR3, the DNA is TGTGCCAGCAGAAACGGGGGGGCAGGGAAGGCTTTCTTT.

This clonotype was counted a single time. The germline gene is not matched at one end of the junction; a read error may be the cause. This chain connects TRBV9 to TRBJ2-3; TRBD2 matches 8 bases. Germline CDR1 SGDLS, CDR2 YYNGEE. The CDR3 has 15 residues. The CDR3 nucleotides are TGCGCCAGCAAGAATCCGGGGGGGGATACAGATACGCAGTATTTT. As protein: CASKNPGGDTDTQYF.

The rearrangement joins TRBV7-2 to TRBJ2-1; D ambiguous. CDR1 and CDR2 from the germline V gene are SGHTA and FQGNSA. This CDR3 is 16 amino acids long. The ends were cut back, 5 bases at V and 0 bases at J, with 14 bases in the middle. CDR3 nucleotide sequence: TGTGCCAGCAGCCCGACCTCGGTCAGCTCCTACAATGAGCAGTTCTTC. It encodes CASSPTSVSSYNEQFF.

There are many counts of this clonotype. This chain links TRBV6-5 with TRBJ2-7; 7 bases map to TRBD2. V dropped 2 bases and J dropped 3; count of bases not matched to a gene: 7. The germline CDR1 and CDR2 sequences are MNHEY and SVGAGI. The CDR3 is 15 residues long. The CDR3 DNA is TGTGCCAGCAGTTACGTTCGGGGGGTGGGCTACGAGCAGTACTTC. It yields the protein CASSYVRGVGYEQYF.

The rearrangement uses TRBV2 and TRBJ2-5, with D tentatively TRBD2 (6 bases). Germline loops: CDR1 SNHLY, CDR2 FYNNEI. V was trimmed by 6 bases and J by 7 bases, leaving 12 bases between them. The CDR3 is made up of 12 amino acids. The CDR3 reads CASRGEAGTQYF. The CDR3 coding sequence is TGTGCCAGCAGGGGGGAGGCTGGGACCCAGTACTTC.